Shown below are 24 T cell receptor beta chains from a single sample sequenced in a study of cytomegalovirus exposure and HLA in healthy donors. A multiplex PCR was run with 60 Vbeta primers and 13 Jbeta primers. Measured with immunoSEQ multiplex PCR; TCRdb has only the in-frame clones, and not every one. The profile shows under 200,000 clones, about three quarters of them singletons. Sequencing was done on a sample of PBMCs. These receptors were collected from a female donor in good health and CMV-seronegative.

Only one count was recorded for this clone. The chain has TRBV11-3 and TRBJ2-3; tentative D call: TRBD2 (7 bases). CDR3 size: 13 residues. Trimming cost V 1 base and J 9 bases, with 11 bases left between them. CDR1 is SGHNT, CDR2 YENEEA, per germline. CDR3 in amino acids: CASSLVQGGTQYF. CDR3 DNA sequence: TGTGCCAGCAGCTTAGTACAGGGAGGGACGCAGTATTTT.

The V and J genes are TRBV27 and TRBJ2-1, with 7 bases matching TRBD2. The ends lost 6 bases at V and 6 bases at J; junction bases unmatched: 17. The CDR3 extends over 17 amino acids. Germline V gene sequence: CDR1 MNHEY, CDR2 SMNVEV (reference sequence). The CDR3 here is CASSSPELWGGINEQFF. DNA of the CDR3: TGTGCCAGCAGCTCTCCCGAACTTTGGGGGGGGATCAATGAGCAGTTCTTC.

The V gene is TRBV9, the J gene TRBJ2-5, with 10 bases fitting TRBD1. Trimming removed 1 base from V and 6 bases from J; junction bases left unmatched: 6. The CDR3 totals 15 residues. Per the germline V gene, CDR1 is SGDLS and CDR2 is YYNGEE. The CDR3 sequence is CASSVTGDRGKTQYF. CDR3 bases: TGTGCCAGCAGCGTAACGGGGGACAGGGGAAAGACCCAGTACTTC.

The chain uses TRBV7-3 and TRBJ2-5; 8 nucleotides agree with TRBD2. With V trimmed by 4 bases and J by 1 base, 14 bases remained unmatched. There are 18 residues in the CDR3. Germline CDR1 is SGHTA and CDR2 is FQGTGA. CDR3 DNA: TGTGCCAGCAGCTCCCGGCTAGCGGGCCTGGGTACCCAAGAGACCCAGTACTTC. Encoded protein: CASSSRLAGLGTQETQYF. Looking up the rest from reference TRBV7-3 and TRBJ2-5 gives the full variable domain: GAGVSQTPSNKVTEKGKYVELRCDPISGHTALYWYRQSLGQGPEFLIYFQGTGAADDSGLPNDRFFAVRPEGSVSTLKIQRTERGDSAVYLCASSSRLAGLGTQETQYFGPGTRLLVL.

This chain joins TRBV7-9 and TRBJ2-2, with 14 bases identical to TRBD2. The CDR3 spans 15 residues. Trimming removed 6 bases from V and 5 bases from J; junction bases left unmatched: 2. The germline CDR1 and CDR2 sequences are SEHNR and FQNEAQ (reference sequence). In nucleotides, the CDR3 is TGTGCCAGCAGTCGGACTAGCGGGGGGACCGGGGAGCTGTTTTTT. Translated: CASSRTSGGTGELFF.

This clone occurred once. In DNA, the CDR3 is TGTGCCAGCAGTGAATATACACAGGACACCGGGGAGCTGTTTTTT. Amino acids: CASSEYTQDTGELFF. The chain joins TRBV25-1 to TRBJ2-2; D may be TRBD1 (5 bases). Trimming stripped 0 bases from V and 3 bases from J, with 8 bases between. The CDR3 spans 15 residues. Germline CDR1 reads MGHDK; CDR2 reads SYGVNS.

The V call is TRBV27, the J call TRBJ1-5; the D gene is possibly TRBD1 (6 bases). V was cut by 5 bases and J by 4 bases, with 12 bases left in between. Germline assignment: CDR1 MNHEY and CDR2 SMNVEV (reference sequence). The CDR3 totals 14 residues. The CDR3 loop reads CASSPLQGNQPQHF. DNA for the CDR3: TGTGCCAGCAGTCCGCTACAGGGAAATCAGCCCCAGCATTTT.

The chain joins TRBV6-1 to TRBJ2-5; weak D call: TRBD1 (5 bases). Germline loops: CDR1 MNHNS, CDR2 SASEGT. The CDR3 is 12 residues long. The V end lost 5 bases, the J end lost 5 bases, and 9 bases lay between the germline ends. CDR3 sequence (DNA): TGTGCCAGCAGTTCCGCAGGGGAGACCCAGTACTTC. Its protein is CASSSAGETQYF.

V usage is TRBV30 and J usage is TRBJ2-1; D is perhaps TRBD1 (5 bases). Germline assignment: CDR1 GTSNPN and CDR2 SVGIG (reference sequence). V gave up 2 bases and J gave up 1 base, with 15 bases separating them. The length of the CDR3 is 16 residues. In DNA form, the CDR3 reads TGTGCCTGGAGTCCAAATTCAGGGTTATCCTACAATGAGCAGTTCTTC. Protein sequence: CAWSPNSGLSYNEQFF. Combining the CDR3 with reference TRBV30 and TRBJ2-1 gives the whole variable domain SQTIHQWPATLVQPVGSPLSLECTVEGTSNPNLYWYRQAAGRGLQLLFYSVGIGQISSEVPQNLSASRPQDRQFILSSKKLLLSDSGFYLCAWSPNSGLSYNEQFFGPGTRLTVL.

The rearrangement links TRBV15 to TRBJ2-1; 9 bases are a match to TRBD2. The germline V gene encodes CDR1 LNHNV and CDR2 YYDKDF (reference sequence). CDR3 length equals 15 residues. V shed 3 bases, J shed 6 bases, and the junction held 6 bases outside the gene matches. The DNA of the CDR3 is TGTGCCACCAGCAGGACCGGGACTAGCTCCAATGAGCAGTTCTTC. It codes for CATSRTGTSSNEQFF.

The CDR3 sequence is CASSSHQGTYEQYF. The CDR3 DNA sequence: TGCGCCAGCAGCTCACACCAGGGTACCTACGAGCAGTACTTC. The chain combines TRBV5-1 with TRBJ2-7; weak D call: TRBD1 (5 bases). Trimming stripped 3 bases from V and 2 bases from J, with 12 bases between. This CDR3 region has 14 residues. The germline V gene encodes CDR1 SGHRS and CDR2 YFSETQ.

Written as DNA, the CDR3 is TGTGCCAGCAGTTTCGGTGACAGGGCTAACACCATATATTTT. Amino acid sequence: CASSFGDRANTIYF. The J gene is TRBJ1-3, the V gene TRBV28; the match to TRBD1 covers 7 bases. Trimming at V came to 3 bases and at J to 7 bases, leaving 6 bases not matched to a gene. Germline values: CDR1 MDHEN, CDR2 SYDVKM. This CDR3 has 14 residues.

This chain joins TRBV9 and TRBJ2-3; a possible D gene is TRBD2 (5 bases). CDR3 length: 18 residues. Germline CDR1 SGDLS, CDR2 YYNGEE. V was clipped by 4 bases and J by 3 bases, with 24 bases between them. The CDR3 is CASSSGGWVASATDTQYF. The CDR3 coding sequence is TGTGCCAGCAGCTCCGGAGGTTGGGTAGCCTCTGCGACAGATACGCAGTATTTT.

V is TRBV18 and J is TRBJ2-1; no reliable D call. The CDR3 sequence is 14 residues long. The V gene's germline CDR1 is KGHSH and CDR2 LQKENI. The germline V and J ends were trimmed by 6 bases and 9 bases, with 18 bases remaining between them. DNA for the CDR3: TGTGCCAGCTCGCCCCCGGCCCCCCGGAGTGAGCAGTTCTTC. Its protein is CASSPPAPRSEQFF.

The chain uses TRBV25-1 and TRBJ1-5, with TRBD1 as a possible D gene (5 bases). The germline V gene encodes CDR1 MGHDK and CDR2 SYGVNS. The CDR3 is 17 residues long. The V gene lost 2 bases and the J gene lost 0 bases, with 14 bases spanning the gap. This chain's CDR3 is CASSESKGAHSNQPQHF. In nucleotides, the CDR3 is TGTGCCAGCAGTGAAAGTAAAGGGGCTCATAGCAATCAGCCCCAGCATTTT.

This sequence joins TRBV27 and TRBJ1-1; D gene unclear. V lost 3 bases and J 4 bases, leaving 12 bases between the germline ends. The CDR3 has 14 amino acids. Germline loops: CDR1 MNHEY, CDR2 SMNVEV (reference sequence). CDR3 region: CASSLRGSVTEAFF. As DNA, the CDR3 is TGTGCCAGCAGTTTGCGGGGATCGGTCACTGAAGCTTTCTTT.

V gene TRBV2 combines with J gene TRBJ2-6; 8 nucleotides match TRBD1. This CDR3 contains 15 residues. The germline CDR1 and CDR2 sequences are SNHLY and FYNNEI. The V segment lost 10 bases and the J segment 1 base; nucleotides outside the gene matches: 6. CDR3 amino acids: CAIRDRWSGANVLTF. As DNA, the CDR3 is TGTGCCATCCGGGACAGGTGGTCTGGGGCCAACGTCCTGACTTTC.

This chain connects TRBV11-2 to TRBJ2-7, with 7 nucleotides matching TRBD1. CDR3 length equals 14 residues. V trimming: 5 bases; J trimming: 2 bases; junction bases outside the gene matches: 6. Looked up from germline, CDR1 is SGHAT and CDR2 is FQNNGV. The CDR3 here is CASSPAGTAYEQYF. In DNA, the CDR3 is TGTGCCAGCAGCCCGGCCGGGACAGCCTACGAGCAGTACTTC.

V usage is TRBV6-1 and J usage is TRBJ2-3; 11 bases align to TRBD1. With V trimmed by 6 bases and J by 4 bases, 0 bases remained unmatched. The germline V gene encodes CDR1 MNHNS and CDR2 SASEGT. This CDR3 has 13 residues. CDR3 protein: CASRGQGADTQYF. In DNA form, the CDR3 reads TGTGCCAGCAGGGGACAGGGGGCAGATACGCAGTATTTT.

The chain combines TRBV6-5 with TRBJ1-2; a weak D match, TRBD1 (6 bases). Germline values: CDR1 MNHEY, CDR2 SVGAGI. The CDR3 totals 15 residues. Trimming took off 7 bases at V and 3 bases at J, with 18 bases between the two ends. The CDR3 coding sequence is TGTGCCAGCACAAAGACCGGACAGTACGACTATGGCTACACCTTC. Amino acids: CASTKTGQYDYGYTF.

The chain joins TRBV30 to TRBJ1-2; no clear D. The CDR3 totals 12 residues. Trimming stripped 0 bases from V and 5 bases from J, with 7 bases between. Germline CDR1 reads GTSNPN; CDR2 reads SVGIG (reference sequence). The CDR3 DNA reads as TGTGCCTGGAGTGTGTCGGGGTATGGCTACACCTTC. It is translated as CAWSVSGYGYTF.

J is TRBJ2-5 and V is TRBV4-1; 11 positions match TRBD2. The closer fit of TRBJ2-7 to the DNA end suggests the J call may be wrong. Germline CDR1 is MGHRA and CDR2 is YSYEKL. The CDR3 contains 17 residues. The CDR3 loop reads CASSHSGRAPYGGEQYF. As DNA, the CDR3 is TGCGCCAGCAGCCATAGCGGGAGGGCCCCTTATGGTGGCGAGCAGTACTTC.

The CDR3 loop is CASSPGQATIYEQYF. The DNA for the CDR3 is TGTGCCAGCTCACCGGGACAGGCAACCATCTACGAGCAGTACTTC. The rearrangement links TRBV18 to TRBJ2-7; 8 nucleotides agree with TRBD1. CDR3 length: 15 residues. The germline gives CDR1 KGHSH, CDR2 LQKENI. The V gene end was trimmed by 3 bases and the J gene end by 3 bases; junction bases not matched to a gene: 7.

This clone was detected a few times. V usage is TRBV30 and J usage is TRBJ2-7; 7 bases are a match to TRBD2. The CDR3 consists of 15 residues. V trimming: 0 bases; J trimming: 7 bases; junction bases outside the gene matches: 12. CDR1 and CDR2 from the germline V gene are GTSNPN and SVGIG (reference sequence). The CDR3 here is CAWSVTSVRRGEQYF. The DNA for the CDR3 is TGTGCCTGGAGTGTTACTAGCGTCCGACGGGGAGAGCAGTACTTC.